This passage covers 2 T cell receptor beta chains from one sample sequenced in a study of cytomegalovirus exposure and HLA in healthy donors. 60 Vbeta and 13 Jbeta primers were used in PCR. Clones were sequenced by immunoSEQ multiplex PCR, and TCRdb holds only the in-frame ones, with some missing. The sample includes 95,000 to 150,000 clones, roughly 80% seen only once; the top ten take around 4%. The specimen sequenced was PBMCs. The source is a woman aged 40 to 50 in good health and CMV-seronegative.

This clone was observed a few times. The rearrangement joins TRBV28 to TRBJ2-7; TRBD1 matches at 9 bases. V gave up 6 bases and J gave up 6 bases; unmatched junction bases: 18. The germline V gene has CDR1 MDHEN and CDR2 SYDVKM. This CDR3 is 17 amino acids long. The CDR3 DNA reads TGTGCCAGCAGCCCCGCGACAGGGGGTTCAGTGTTTCGCGAGCAGTACTTC. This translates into CASSPATGGSVFREQYF. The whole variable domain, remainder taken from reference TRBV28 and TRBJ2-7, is DVKVTQSSRYLVKRTGEKVFLECVQDMDHENMFWYRQDPGLGLRLIYFSYDVKMKEKGDIPEGYSVSREKKERFSLILESASTNQTSMYLCASSPATGGSVFREQYFGPGTRLTVT.

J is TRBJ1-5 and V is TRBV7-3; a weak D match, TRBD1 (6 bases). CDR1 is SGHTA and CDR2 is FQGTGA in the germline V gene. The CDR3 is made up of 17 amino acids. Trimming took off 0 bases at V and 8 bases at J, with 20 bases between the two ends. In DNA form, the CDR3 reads TGTGCCAGCAGCTTAACGGGGGCAGGGGTAAGGACGGAGCCCCAGCATTTT. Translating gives CASSLTGAGVRTEPQHF.